The 21 T cell receptor beta chains below were found in one sample sequenced in a study of identifying expanded T cells in peripheral blood. TCRdb's table, derived via immunoSEQ multiplex PCR, lists solely in-frame clones and lacks some. This sample has 80,000 to 90,000 clones, with 75% to 90% found just once. The sequenced sample consisted of blood. The receptors derive from a person aged 18 to 70 in good health.

V is TRBV28 and J is TRBJ2-1; no reliable D call. The CDR3 is 13 residues long. Trimming took 5 bases from V and 4 from J, leaving 9 bases between them. The V gene's germline CDR1 is MDHEN and CDR2 SYDVKM. CDR3 coding DNA: TGTGCCAGCAGTGGAAACTTGTACAATGAGCAGTTCTTC. Translation gives CASSGNLYNEQFF.

Of note for this clone: The same CDR3 arises from other DNA sequences in this sample as well. The chain has TRBV5-4 and TRBJ1-2; weak D call: TRBD1 (5 bases). Trimming removed 4 bases at V and 8 bases at J, with 12 bases between. This CDR3 spans 12 amino acids. Germline-derived CDR1 and CDR2 are SGHNT and YYREEE (reference sequence). The CDR3 loop is CASSLRDRGYTF. CDR3 bases: TGTGCCAGCAGCCTCAGGGATAGAGGCTACACCTTC. The complete variable domain, with remaining parts taken from reference TRBV5-4 and TRBJ1-2, reads ETGVTQSPTHLIKTRGQQVTLRCSSQSGHNTVSWYQQALGQGPQFIFQYYREEENGRGNFPPRFSGLQFPNYSSELNVNALELDDSALYLCASSLRDRGYTFGSGTRLTVV.

The chain combines TRBV19 with TRBJ2-3; TRBD2 matches 12 bases. J gave up 2 bases and V 6 bases, and 12 bases lay outside the gene matches. Germline V gene sequence: CDR1 LNHDA, CDR2 SQIVND (reference sequence). This CDR3 spans 18 amino acids. The CDR3 spells CASSTTSGRHLITDTQYF. CDR3 in DNA: TGTGCCAGTAGCACTACTAGCGGGAGGCACCTGATCACAGATACGCAGTATTTT.

The chain carries TRBV5-1 and TRBJ1-1; a possible D gene is TRBD1 (5 bases). V was pared by 0 bases and J by 1 base, with 7 bases between. This CDR3 comprises 14 residues. CDR1 SGHRS and CDR2 YFSETQ come from the germline V gene. CDR3 bases: TGCGCCAGCAGCTTGGCCGGGGGGAACACTGAAGCTTTCTTT. It translates to CASSLAGGNTEAFF.

In its sample, this clone was seen once. V and J are TRBV9 and TRBJ1-4, with D perhaps TRBD1 (6 bases). Germline CDR1 is SGDLS and CDR2 is YYNGEE. Trimming left V 0 bases short and J 0 bases short, with 9 bases between. This CDR3 comprises 16 residues. In nucleotides, the CDR3 is TGTGCCAGCAGCGTAGGGGCAGGGGCAACTAATGAAAAACTGTTTTTT. It specifies CASSVGAGATNEKLFF.

The gene calls are TRBV27 and TRBJ1-2; D unresolved. Germline V CDR1 and CDR2: MNHEY, SMNVEV (reference sequence). Trimming took off 0 bases at V and 4 bases at J, with 12 bases between the two ends. The CDR3 extends over 15 amino acids. The CDR3: CASSLSGGVPYGYTF. In nucleotides, the CDR3 is TGTGCCAGCAGTTTATCTGGTGGGGTCCCCTATGGCTACACCTTC.

The chain couples TRBV27 to TRBJ2-3; no clear D gene. The CDR3 is made up of 16 amino acids. Germline V CDR1 and CDR2: MNHEY, SMNVEV (reference sequence). V was pared by 6 bases and J by 1 base, with 17 bases between. In DNA, the CDR3 is TGTGCCAGCAGCCCACTTTTGGAGACCCGCACAGATACGCAGTATTTT. It codes for CASSPLLETRTDTQYF.

The V call is TRBV7-2, the J call TRBJ2-7; 8 nucleotides align to TRBD1. CDR3 length: 14 residues. Looked up from germline, CDR1 is SGHTA and CDR2 is FQGNSA. The J segment lost 4 bases and the V segment lost 3 bases, leaving 5 bases of the junction unmatched. The CDR3 region has the DNA TGTGCCAGCAGCTTCCGACAGGGGTGGTACGAGCAGTACTTC. Amino acids: CASSFRQGWYEQYF.

This rearrangement joins TRBV7-7 to TRBJ2-5, with D possibly TRBD1 on 5 matching bases. Germline V gene data show CDR1 as SSHAT and CDR2 as FNYEAQ (reference sequence). The germline V and J ends were trimmed by 8 bases and 5 bases, with 15 bases remaining between them. This CDR3 is 13 amino acids long. For the CDR3, the DNA is TGTGCCAGCGGGGCTGACTCAGGGGAGACCCAGTACTTC. Encoded protein: CASGADSGETQYF.

This chain links TRBV19 with TRBJ1-4; D might be TRBD1 (6 bases). With 10 bases removed from V and 0 bases from J, the gap between germline ends came to 12 bases. The CDR3 length is 14 residues. CDR1 and CDR2 (germline): LNHDA, SQIVND (reference sequence). The CDR3 is CATQGPSTNEKLFF. The CDR3, as DNA: TGTGCCACCCAGGGGCCCTCAACTAATGAAAAACTGTTTTTT.

The genes are TRBV6-5 and TRBJ1-2; 9 bases are shared with TRBD1. The CDR3 totals 15 residues. The J segment lost 6 bases and the V segment lost 7 bases, leaving 12 bases of the junction unmatched. CDR1 is MNHEY, CDR2 SVGAGI, per germline. The CDR3 spells CASTTGQGFLDGYTF. CDR3 DNA sequence: TGTGCCAGCACAACCGGACAGGGGTTCTTGGATGGCTACACCTTC.

The V gene is TRBV11-2, the J gene TRBJ2-5; TRBD2 is a possible D gene (5 bases). This CDR3 has 13 amino acids. With 4 bases removed from V and 1 base from J, the gap between germline ends came to 7 bases. CDR1 and CDR2 (germline): SGHAT, FQNNGV. In nucleotides, the CDR3 is TGTGCCAGCAGCTCTACTAGCCAAGAGACCCAGTACTTC. This sequence encodes CASSSTSQETQYF.

The V and J genes are TRBV28 and TRBJ2-3; D not resolved. Trimming took off 4 bases at V and 2 bases at J, with 10 bases between the two ends. There are 14 residues in the CDR3. Germline V gene data show CDR1 as MDHEN and CDR2 as SYDVKM. The CDR3 sequence: CASSSLQPTDTQYF. The CDR3 coding sequence is TGTGCCAGCAGTTCCCTGCAACCCACAGATACGCAGTATTTT.

This clone appeared a few times. The chain joins TRBV19 to TRBJ1-2, with D perhaps TRBD1 (6 bases). The CDR3 contains 13 residues. Between the trimmed V and J ends, which lost 6 bases and 8 bases, there was a span of 16 bases. The germline gives CDR1 LNHDA, CDR2 SQIVND (reference sequence). CDR3 bases: TGTGCCAGTAGAAATGATCAGGGGAGAGGCTACACCTTC. As protein: CASRNDQGRGYTF. The variable domain in full, with the rest retrieved from reference TRBV19 and TRBJ1-2, is DGGITQSPKYLFRKEGQNVTLSCEQNLNHDAMYWYRQDPGQGLRLIYYSQIVNDFQKGDIAEGYSVSREKKESFPLTVTSAQKNPTAFYLCASRNDQGRGYTFGSGTRLTVV.

The chain has TRBV6-5 and TRBJ1-2; TRBD1 agrees at 7 bases. Trimming cost V 0 bases and J 7 bases; bases outside gene matches: 8. Germline loops: CDR1 MNHEY, CDR2 SVGAGI. The CDR3 contains 15 residues. CDR3 nucleotides: TGTGCCAGCAGTTACTCGAGGACAGGCGAAAGTGGCTACACCTTC. Its protein is CASSYSRTGESGYTF.

The CDR3 sequence: CASSAQLKGISSYEQYF. Here the CDR3 DNA reads TGTGCCAGCAGCGCCCAACTTAAGGGGATAAGCTCCTACGAGCAGTACTTC. The V gene is TRBV21-1, the J gene TRBJ2-7; the table's D call TRBD1 went unverified against the DNA. TRBV21-1 represents a pseudogene. This CDR3 has 17 amino acids.

CDR3 sequence: CASSPLGGSGTDTQYF. CDR3 coding DNA: TGTGCCAGCAGCCCGCTGGGGGGGTCTGGCACAGATACGCAGTATTTT. This rearrangement joins TRBV7-3 to TRBJ2-3, with 7 bases fitting TRBD2. In germline, CDR1 is SGHTA, CDR2 FQGTGA. J lost 1 base, V lost 5 bases, and 9 bases had no gene match. The CDR3 loop spans 16 amino acids.

The chain links TRBV7-3 to TRBJ2-1, with a weak D call TRBD1 (6 bases). CDR1 is SGHTA and CDR2 is FQGTGA in the germline V gene. The CDR3 length is 16 residues. The germline V and J ends were trimmed by 3 bases and 0 bases, with 12 bases remaining between them. CDR3 in amino acids: CASSLSAGDSYNEQFF. Written as DNA, the CDR3 is TGTGCCAGCAGCTTGTCGGCAGGGGACTCCTACAATGAGCAGTTCTTC.

The chain recombines TRBV19 with TRBJ1-6; a weak D match, TRBD1 (5 bases). V was pared by 2 bases and J by 7 bases, with 15 bases between. CDR1 and CDR2 from the germline V gene are LNHDA and SQIVND (reference sequence). CDR3 size: 16 residues. CDR3 amino acids: CASSIIAGPHNSPLHF. In DNA, the CDR3 is TGTGCCAGTAGTATAATTGCGGGGCCGCACAATTCACCCCTCCACTTT.

This rearrangement joins TRBV30 to TRBJ1-2; D not certain. In germline, CDR1 is GTSNPN, CDR2 SVGIG (reference sequence). The length of the CDR3 is 13 residues. The ends were cut back, 2 bases at V and 4 bases at J, with 11 bases in the middle. CDR3 sequence reads: CAWSTGNIYGYTF. CDR3 bases: TGTGCCTGGAGTACTGGGAACATCTATGGCTACACCTTC.

In its sample, this clone was seen a few times. V gene TRBV6-6 combines with J gene TRBJ1-3, with no clear D. V was clipped by 8 bases and J by 0 bases, with 5 bases between them. The CDR3 runs to 12 residues. Germline CDR1 and CDR2: MNHNY and SVGAGI (reference sequence). The CDR3 reads CASGGSGNTIYF. CDR3 nucleotide sequence: TGTGCCAGCGGAGGCTCTGGAAACACCATATATTTT.